This T cell receptor beta chain is from a study of blood T cell repertoires in COVID-19. Study-wide background: Sites across the United States, Italy and Spain contributed samples from acute and convalescent COVID-19. PBMCs, B-cell-depleted T cells, or T cells provided the cDNA or gDNA that made up the material.

As handled by the study authors: Reference gene primers were amplified, and this amplification served to estimate nucleated cell counts. Generated by immunoSEQ multiplex PCR, the TCRdb table keeps only in-frame clones and is missing some. V and J calls and clone size are given by that table; D and trimming were obtained from the DNA. The sample lists roughly 280,000 clones, approximately 82% seen once, with 3.5% to 5.5% in the top ten. CDR3 length: 15 residues. V dropped 3 bases and J dropped 1 base, with 13 bases sitting between them. CDR1 and CDR2 (germline): SGHNT, YYREEE (reference sequence). The chain links TRBV5-4 to TRBJ2-5; D possibly corresponds to TRBD2 (6 bases). The origin of this receptor is a man aged 60-69 years who had recovered from COVID-19. Source material: peripheral blood. The CDR3 sequence: CASSYTTGVQETQYF. CDR3 sequence (DNA): TGTGCCAGCAGCTATACTACGGGGGTCCAAGAGACCCAGTACTTC.